The 2 T cell receptor beta chains listed next were all sequenced from one sample in a study of blood T cell repertoires in COVID-19. Repertoires were generated with immunoSEQ multiplex PCR, while TCRdb's copy carries only in-frame clones and drops some. The sample has 90,000 or so clones, about 89% seen once. Sequenced: peripheral blood. The receptors were sampled from a woman aged 70-85 years with acute or convalescent COVID-19.

The gene calls are TRBV5-1 and TRBJ1-1, with TRBD1 matching 7 bases. This CDR3 region has 14 residues. Germline V gene lookup returns CDR1 SGHRS and CDR2 YFSETQ. Losses at the gene ends were 3 bases for V and 1 base for J; bases not matched to a gene: 3. The DNA for the CDR3 is TGCGCCAGCAGCTCGCGGACAGGGAACACTGAAGCTTTCTTT. Protein sequence: CASSSRTGNTEAFF.

The chain is built from TRBV28 and TRBJ1-6; D unresolved. The V end lost 3 bases, the J end lost 7 bases, and 10 bases lay between the germline ends. The germline V gene encodes CDR1 MDHEN and CDR2 SYDVKM. This CDR3 has 14 residues. Here the CDR3 reads CASSFGMINSPLHF. As DNA, the CDR3 is TGTGCCAGCAGTTTCGGGATGATAAATTCACCCCTCCACTTT.